The following is a TCR beta chain sequence with its context. The CDR3 spans 17 residues. The trim removed 5 bases at V and 1 base at J, leaving 9 bases unmatched. The germline CDR1 and CDR2 sequences are MNHEY and SMNVEV (reference sequence). The authors ran a second PCR of about 7 to 12 cycles using a sample-barcoded 5' primer and a J-beta primer mix. The study obtained at least 2.5 million CDR3-containing paired-end reads from every sample. TCRdb analysed the 5' RACE reads with MiXCR anew, one entry per CDR3 protein. The table has around 320,000 distinct CDR3 sequences, less than 30% seen once. Donor samples were obtained from healthy Caucasian individuals from Russia, aged 6 to 90. The sample comes from a study of blood T cells in healthy people across ages.

What was sequenced was blood. This TCR derives from a woman aged 70-85 years in good health. The chain has TRBV27 and TRBJ2-2; TRBD1 matches 8 bases. The DNA of the CDR3 is TGTGCCAGCAGTCCGTTCTCAGGGACAGGGAACACCGGGGAGCTGTTTTTT. It codes for CASSPFSGTGNTGELFF.